The 20 T cell receptor beta chains listed next were all sequenced from one sample in a study of CD8 T cells in ankylosing spondylitis. A single record per CDR3 protein comes from TCRdb applying MiXCR to the 5' RACE reads. The sample yields around 250,000 distinct CDR3 sequences, about 10% seen once. Sequenced: blood, either unsorted or a sorted T cell fraction (not recorded which). The receptors derive from a male donor with ankylosing spondylitis or in good health (not recorded which).

The J gene is TRBJ2-3, the V gene TRBV12-5; D gene unclear. Between the trimmed V and J ends, which lost 7 bases and 2 bases, there was a span of 10 bases. CDR3 length: 13 amino acids. Germline values: CDR1 LGHNT, CDR2 FRNRAP. CDR3 region: CASDKATTDTQYF. The DNA for the CDR3 is TGTGCTAGTGATAAAGCGACCACAGATACGCAGTATTTT.

In its sample, this clonotype was seen a few times. V is TRBV2 and J is TRBJ1-5, with D unclear. Germline assignment: CDR1 SNHLY and CDR2 FYNNEI. The CDR3 is made up of 15 amino acids. Trimming pared 4 bases from V and 1 base from J, leaving 11 bases between. CDR3 sequence (DNA): TGTGCCAGCAGTGTTTTTTTCGGGAGCAATCAGCCCCAGCATTTT. It specifies CASSVFFGSNQPQHF. Full variable domain (remainder filled in from reference TRBV2 and TRBJ1-5): EPEVTQTPSHQVTQMGQEVILRCVPISNHLYFYWYRQILGQKVEFLVSFYNNEISEKSEIFDDQFSVERPDGSNFTLKIRSTKLEDSAMYFCASSVFFGSNQPQHFGDGTRLSIL.

About this clonotype: A single base separates this from a much larger clone, so it may be a read error. This rearrangement joins TRBV12-3 or TRBV12-4 to TRBJ1-5; D unresolved. The CDR3 sequence is 12 residues long. The CDR3 DNA reads as TGTGTCAGCAGATTAGGGAATCAGCCCCAGCATTTT. It translates to CVSRLGNQPQHF.

This chain connects TRBV6-1 to TRBJ1-4; TRBD1 agrees at 11 bases. Per the germline V gene, CDR1 is MNHNS and CDR2 is SASEGT. V lost 1 base and J lost 4; bases outside the gene matches: 8. CDR3 length: 18 amino acids. This CDR3 is CASSEDSDRGLNNEKLFF. The CDR3 DNA sequence: TGTGCCAGCAGTGAAGACTCGGACAGGGGGCTGAATAATGAAAAACTGTTTTTT.

This clonotype was observed a few times. This chain's CDR3 is CASSETGSQPQHF. For the CDR3, the DNA is TGCGCCAGCAGTGAGACAGGGAGTCAGCCCCAGCATTTT. This chain links TRBV10-1 with TRBJ1-5; weak D call: TRBD1 (6 bases). The CDR3 is 13 residues long. Between the trimmed V and J ends, which lost 2 bases and 6 bases, there was a span of 8 bases. In germline, CDR1 is WNHNN, CDR2 SYGVQD (reference sequence).

V and J are TRBV15 and TRBJ1-6, with D unresolved. Deletions cut 2 bases from V and 0 bases from J, with 8 bases between. Germline loops: CDR1 LNHNV, CDR2 YYDKDF (reference sequence). The CDR3 has 16 amino acids. The CDR3 here is CATSRSQSSYNSPLHF. The CDR3 region has the DNA TGTGCCACCAGCAGATCACAGAGCTCCTATAATTCACCCCTCCACTTT.

This rearrangement joins TRBV7-2 to TRBJ2-3, with TRBD2 identical over 9 bases. This CDR3 has 15 residues. Trimming took 7 bases from V and 2 from J; bases not matched to a gene: 7. Germline V gene sequence: CDR1 SGHTA, CDR2 FQGNSA. The CDR3 sequence is CASKVAGDPTDTQYF. CDR3 DNA sequence: TGTGCCAGCAAGGTAGCGGGGGATCCCACAGATACGCAGTATTTT.

This clonotype has just a few counts. The chain's CDR3 is CASSKTGSQEPQYF. The CDR3 DNA is TGTGCCAGCAGCAAGACAGGGTCCCAAGAACCCCAGTACTTC. The chain joins TRBV12-3 or TRBV12-4 to TRBJ2-5; TRBD1 matches 7 bases. J gave up 9 bases and V 6 bases, and 13 bases lay outside the gene matches. CDR3 size: 14 residues.

V is TRBV28 and J is TRBJ2-3, with D perhaps TRBD1 (6 bases). Trimming cost V 5 bases and J 0 bases, with 21 bases left between them. The germline V gene encodes CDR1 MDHEN and CDR2 SYDVKM. This CDR3 is 18 amino acids long. CDR3 nucleotides: TGTGCCAGCAGTAGTTTCCGCCACAGGGCATCTAGCACAGATACGCAGTATTTT. It translates to CASSSFRHRASSTDTQYF.

This clonotype was seen many times. The chain employs TRBV10-3 and TRBJ2-2; 8 bases agree with TRBD1. CDR3 length equals 14 residues. J was trimmed by 2 bases and V by 11 bases; bases with no gene match: 7. CDR1 ENHRY and CDR2 SYGVKD come from the germline V gene. The CDR3 spells CAHRGQGNTGELFF. CDR3 sequence (DNA): TGTGCCCACCGAGGACAGGGTAACACCGGGGAGCTGTTTTTT.

This clonotype has only a few counts. The genes are TRBV20-1 and TRBJ2-7; D uncertain. The V and J ends lost 6 bases and 7 bases respectively, with 13 bases between them. Per the germline V gene, CDR1 is DFQATT and CDR2 is SNEGSKA (reference sequence). The CDR3 runs 11 residues. CDR3 DNA: TGCAGTGCAGCCTTTGATCTAGAGCAGTACTTC. Amino acids: CSAAFDLEQYF.

This clonotype occurred many times. The V and J genes are TRBV29-1 and TRBJ2-7, with a weak D call TRBD1 (5 bases). Germline-derived CDR1 and CDR2 are SQVTM and ANQGSEA. Trimming removed 2 bases at V and 7 bases at J, with 12 bases between. The CDR3 length is 12 residues. In nucleotides, the CDR3 is TGCAGCGTTGAAAATTGGGGCCGGGAGCAGTACTTC. Its protein is CSVENWGREQYF.

This clonotype was seen once. The junction departs from germline at one end; a sequencing error may be responsible. This chain uses TRBV28 with TRBJ1-2, with TRBD1 matching 7 bases. Germline CDR1 is MDHEN and CDR2 is SYDVKM. This CDR3 is 17 amino acids long. For the CDR3, the DNA is TGTGCCAGCAATTTAGGCACGACAGGGAATGTACTCGACGGCTACACCTTC. It yields the protein CASNLGTTGNVLDGYTF.

This clonotype was seen many times. The CDR3 is CSGGVQGTDTQYF. The CDR3, as DNA: TGCAGTGGGGGGGTCCAGGGCACAGATACGCAGTATTTT. The rearrangement joins TRBV20-1 to TRBJ2-3, with a weak D call TRBD2 (6 bases). There are 13 residues in the CDR3. Trimming took off 7 bases at V and 1 base at J, with 12 bases between the two ends. From germline, CDR1 is DFQATT and CDR2 SNEGSKA (reference sequence).

This clonotype was observed many times. The chain links TRBV5-1 to TRBJ2-1; 13 nucleotides line up with TRBD2. Germline V CDR1 and CDR2: SGHRS, YFSETQ. The CDR3 has 16 residues. Losses at the gene ends were 2 bases for V and 2 bases for J; bases not matched to a gene: 1. The CDR3 reads CASSLTSGGAYNEQFF. As DNA, the CDR3 is TGCGCCAGCAGCTTAACTAGCGGGGGGGCCTACAATGAGCAGTTCTTC.

This clonotype was counted ten times or more. V usage is TRBV12-3 or TRBV12-4 and J usage is TRBJ2-7, with 7 nucleotides matching TRBD1. This CDR3 is 12 amino acids long. V was clipped by 3 bases and J by 6 bases; unmatched bases: 2. The CDR3 is CASSFPGGEQYF. The CDR3 DNA sequence: TGTGCCAGCAGTTTCCCAGGGGGCGAGCAGTACTTC.

This clonotype has a count of ten or more. The chain has TRBV15 and TRBJ2-5, with a weak D call TRBD1 (5 bases). Germline assignment: CDR1 LNHNV and CDR2 YYDKDF (reference sequence). This CDR3 is 14 amino acids long. Trimming took 4 bases from V and 1 from J, leaving 10 bases between them. CDR3 DNA: TGTGCCACCAGCAACGACGACAGCCAAGAGACCCAGTACTTC. As protein: CATSNDDSQETQYF.

This clonotype has a count of ten or more. The chain joins TRBV7-9 to TRBJ2-1; D gene ambiguous. Between the trimmed V and J ends, which lost 3 bases and 4 bases, there was a span of 7 bases. There are 13 residues in the CDR3. From germline, CDR1 is SEHNR and CDR2 FQNEAQ (reference sequence). The chain's CDR3 is CASSFPPYNEQFF. CDR3 bases: TGTGCCAGCAGCTTCCCGCCTTACAATGAGCAGTTCTTC.

The chain has TRBV10-1 and TRBJ2-2, with D tentatively TRBD2 (6 bases). This CDR3 comprises 14 residues. CDR1 WNHNN and CDR2 SYGVQD come from the germline V gene (reference sequence). Trimming removed 3 bases at V and 6 bases at J, with 11 bases between. The CDR3: CASSESGEAGELFF. The CDR3 DNA sequence: TGCGCCAGCAGTGAATCGGGGGAGGCCGGGGAGCTGTTTTTT.

This clonotype was counted many times. The J gene is TRBJ2-2, the V gene TRBV5-1; 9 bases fit TRBD1. With 2 bases clipped from V and 4 bases from J, the junction kept 3 bases outside the gene matches. Looked up from germline, CDR1 is SGHRS and CDR2 is YFSETQ. The CDR3 is 15 amino acids. In DNA form, the CDR3 reads TGCGCCAGCAGCTTTGCGGGACAGGGCACCGGGGAGCTGTTTTTT. Protein product: CASSFAGQGTGELFF. Full variable domain (outside the CDR3, taken from reference TRBV5-1 and TRBJ2-2): KAGVTQTPRYLIKTRGQQVTLSCSPISGHRSVSWYQQTPGQGLQFLFEYFSETQRNKGNFPGRFSGRQFSNSRSEMNVSTLELGDSALYLCASSFAGQGTGELFFGEGSRLTVL.